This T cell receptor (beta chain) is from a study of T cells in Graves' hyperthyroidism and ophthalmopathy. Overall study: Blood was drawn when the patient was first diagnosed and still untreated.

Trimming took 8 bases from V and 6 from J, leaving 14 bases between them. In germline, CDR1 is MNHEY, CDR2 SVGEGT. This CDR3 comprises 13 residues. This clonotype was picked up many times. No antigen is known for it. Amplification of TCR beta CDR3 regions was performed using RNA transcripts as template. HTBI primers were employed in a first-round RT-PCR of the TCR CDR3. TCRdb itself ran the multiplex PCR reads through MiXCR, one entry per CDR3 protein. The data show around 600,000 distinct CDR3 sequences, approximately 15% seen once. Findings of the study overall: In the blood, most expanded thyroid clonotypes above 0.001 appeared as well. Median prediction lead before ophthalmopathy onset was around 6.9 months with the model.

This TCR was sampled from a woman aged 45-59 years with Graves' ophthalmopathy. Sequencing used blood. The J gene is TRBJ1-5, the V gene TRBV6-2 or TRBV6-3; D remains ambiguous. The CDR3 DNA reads TGTGCCAGCGATTTCGGTTCTCGTCAGCCCCAGCATTTT. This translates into CASDFGSRQPQHF.